This TCR beta chain was retrieved from a study of monozygotic twins with inflammatory bowel disease. Study results and caveats: Researchers reported no repertoire similarity difference between concordant and discordant twins, possibly from limited power.

Blood samples, whole and unsorted for T cells, yielded the isolated total RNA. Details on this clonotype: Its antigen is unidentified.

A template switching step added UMIs, each with a 6-nucleotide sample barcode. TCRalpha and TCRbeta cDNA was put through two nested PCRs of roughly 15 and 9 cycles. TCRdb re-called the 5' RACE reads, yielding one record per CDR3 amino acid sequence without DNA. The repertoire shows approximately 200,000 distinct CDR3 sequences; the top ten hold 1.5% to 2%. This CDR3 has 14 residues. The source is a human donor with ulcerative colitis or Crohn's disease, or a healthy co-twin of an affected twin (not recorded which). Material: blood. V and J are TRBV12-3 or TRBV12-4 and TRBJ2-5; absent DNA, TCRdb's TRBD1 call cannot be checked. The CDR3 loop is CASTPPVGAGTQYF.